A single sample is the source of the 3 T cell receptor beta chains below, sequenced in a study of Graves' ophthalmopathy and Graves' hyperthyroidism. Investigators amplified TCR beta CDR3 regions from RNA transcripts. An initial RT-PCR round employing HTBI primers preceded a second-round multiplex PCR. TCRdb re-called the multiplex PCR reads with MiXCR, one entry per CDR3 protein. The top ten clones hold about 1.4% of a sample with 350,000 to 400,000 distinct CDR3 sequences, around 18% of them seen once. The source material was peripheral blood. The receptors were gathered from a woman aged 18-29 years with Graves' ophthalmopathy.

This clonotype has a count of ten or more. The CDR3 spells CASSWPGPLAKNIQYF. The DNA for the CDR3 is TGTGCCAGCAGTTGGCCTGGGCCCTTAGCCAAAAACATTCAGTACTTC. V is TRBV12-3 or TRBV12-4 and J is TRBJ2-4; D is uncertain. The CDR3 has 16 residues. Between the trimmed V and J ends, which lost 4 bases and 0 bases, there was a span of 13 bases.

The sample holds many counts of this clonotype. Here the CDR3 DNA reads TGTGCCAGCAGCTTAGTGACTAGCGTTGGGGGCTACACCGGGGAGCTGTTTTTT. Its translation is CASSLVTSVGGYTGELFF. This chain joins TRBV11-2 and TRBJ2-2, with 8 positions matching TRBD2. The V segment lost 1 base and the J segment 3 bases; nucleotides outside the gene matches: 10. The CDR3 loop spans 18 amino acids. Germline-derived CDR1 and CDR2 are SGHAT and FQNNGV.

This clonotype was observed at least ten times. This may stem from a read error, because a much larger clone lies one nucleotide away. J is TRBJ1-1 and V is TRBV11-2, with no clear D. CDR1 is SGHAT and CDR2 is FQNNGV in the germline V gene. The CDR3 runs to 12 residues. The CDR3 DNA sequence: TGTACCAGCAGCTTCCGCGGGCCTGAAGCTTTCTTT. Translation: CTSSFRGPEAFF.